This record looks at one T cell receptor (beta chain) sequence and its context. The antigen is not known. It was tens of millions of PBMCs that unsorted samples used for genomic DNA. The CDR3 covers 16 residues. The V and J ends lost 5 bases and 2 bases, in that order; junction bases with no gene match: 7. Germline loops: CDR1 SGHTA, CDR2 FQGNSA. This entry comes from a study of shared clonotypes between healthy human individuals. Study-level points and caveats: Researchers sampled only blood; tissue repertoires likely differ.

What was sequenced on ten immunoSEQ deep assay plates was unsorted PBMC DNA. As processed by the authors: ImmunoSEQ supplied junction-only sequences lacking quality scores, so filtering was different. Profiling relied on immunoSEQ multiplex PCR, and the TCRdb table lists in-frame clones only, not all of them. That table is the source of V, J and clone size, and D and trimming were worked out from the DNA. The sample consists of some 490,000 clones, roughly 80% of them appearing once. Sequenced material: PBMCs. This sequence joins TRBV7-2 and TRBJ2-3; TRBD2 matches at 10 bases. The sequence was obtained from a woman aged 40-49 years in good health. Some clones in this sample may be carry-over from other donors' samples. The CDR3 DNA follows: TGTGCCAGCAGCCAAGGACTAGCGGTTACCACAGATACGCAGTATTTT. Its translation: CASSQGLAVTTDTQYF.